The 6 T cell receptor beta chains below were found in one sample sequenced in a study of OX40 agonist ivuxolimab in advanced cancers. The assay was immunoSEQ multiplex PCR, and TCRdb's table has in-frame clones only and misses some. Of some 78,000 clones listed, around 94% are singletons. The starting material was CD4+ or CD8+ T cells sorted from blood, obtained in a trial of the OX40 agonist ivuxolimab. These TCRs come from an adult with an advanced solid tumor such as melanoma, head and neck, liver or kidney cancer.

The chain carries TRBV4-2 and TRBJ2-2; the D gene is possibly TRBD1 (6 bases). Between the trimmed V and J ends, which lost 2 bases and 1 base, there was a span of 11 bases. The CDR3 length is 16 residues. Germline V gives CDR1 LGHNA, CDR2 YNFKEQ. The CDR3 nucleotides are TGTGCCAGCAGCCAAAATCTCAGGGGGAACACCGGGGAGCTGTTTTTT. It yields the protein CASSQNLRGNTGELFF.

The chain links TRBV19 to TRBJ1-3; D not certain. The V end was cut by 7 bases, the J end by 7 bases, with 17 bases between. Per the germline V gene, CDR1 is LNHDA and CDR2 is SQIVND (reference sequence). There are 14 residues in the CDR3. CDR3 in DNA: TGTGCCAGTACCACAAACCTGGGCCTCAACACCATATATTTT. Protein sequence: CASTTNLGLNTIYF.

This chain uses TRBV6-5 with TRBJ1-1, with D possibly matching TRBD1 (5 bases). CDR1 is MNHEY and CDR2 is SVGAGI in the germline V gene. V shed 0 bases and J shed 5 bases, with 10 bases lying between them. The length of the CDR3 is 14 residues. The CDR3 nucleotides read TGTGCCAGCAGTTACTCGGGGCAGGGAACTGAAGCTTTCTTT. It encodes CASSYSGQGTEAFF.

Only one count was recorded for this clone. The rearrangement links TRBV25-1 to TRBJ2-2; TRBD1 agrees at 8 bases. The CDR3 length is 14 residues. The germline V gene has CDR1 MGHDK and CDR2 SYGVNS. V was pared by 5 bases and J by 5 bases, with 4 bases of the junction left unmatched. The CDR3 loop is CASSNTGGTGELFF. CDR3 in DNA: TGTGCCAGCAGTAACACAGGGGGAACCGGGGAGCTGTTTTTT.

The chain carries TRBV28 and TRBJ2-7; 14 bases are a match to TRBD2. The germline V gene encodes CDR1 MDHEN and CDR2 SYDVKM. The length of the CDR3 is 22 residues. The V segment lost 3 bases and the J segment 1 base; nucleotides outside the gene matches: 20. CDR3 protein: CASSLERGTSGSGARVSYEQYF. In nucleotides, the CDR3 is TGTGCCAGCAGTTTGGAAAGGGGGACTAGCGGGAGTGGGGCAAGAGTTTCCTACGAGCAGTACTTC.

Here the CDR3 DNA reads TGTGCCAGCAGCTCCAGACCGGGTAGTAATTCACCCCTCCACTTT. Translating gives CASSSRPGSNSPLHF. The chain is built from TRBV27 and TRBJ1-6; D unclear. V shed 6 bases and J shed 6 bases, with 15 bases lying between them. Germline assignment: CDR1 MNHEY and CDR2 SMNVEV (reference sequence). The CDR3 runs 15 residues.